This T cell receptor (beta chain) was sequenced in a study of OX40 agonist ivuxolimab in advanced cancers. Whole-study context: Patients received intravenous ivuxolimab every 2 weeks at 0.01 to 10 mg/kg. Partial responses were observed in three patients, of whom one had hepatocellular carcinoma and two had cutaneous melanoma.

The study, taken as a whole, reports: Relative to CD4+ cells, CD8+ T cells on average had more expanded clones.

TCRdb's table, derived via immunoSEQ multiplex PCR, lists solely in-frame clones and lacks some. In the table there are roughly 48,000 clones, around nine tenths of which are singletons. Comments on this clone: Its target is not known.

The germline V gene encodes CDR1 PRHDT and CDR2 FYEKMQ (reference sequence). The CDR3 covers 15 residues. The V gene lost 3 bases and the J gene lost 5 bases, with 14 bases spanning the gap. Blood draws occurred at baseline, cycle 4 day 1, and cycle 7 day 1. The origin of this receptor is an adult with an advanced solid tumor such as melanoma, head and neck, liver or kidney cancer. V is TRBV13 and J is TRBJ2-1, with D perhaps TRBD1 or TRBD2 (5 bases each). The specimen was CD4+ or CD8+ T cells sorted from blood, collected in a trial of the OX40 agonist ivuxolimab. CDR3 in amino acids: CASSLDVRGNNEQFF. DNA for the CDR3: TGTGCCAGCAGCTTGGATGTGAGGGGTAACAATGAGCAGTTCTTC.